This entry features one T cell receptor beta chain sequence. Antigen: not known. The PCR had 60 Vbeta and 13 Jbeta primers. Repertoires were generated with immunoSEQ multiplex PCR, while TCRdb's copy carries only in-frame clones and drops some. Among roughly 180,000 clones listed, approximately 78% were seen once. These data come from a study of cytomegalovirus exposure and HLA in healthy donors. The study's findings and limits: As a later analysis showed, several of the most significant clusters appeared to be linked to common viral pathogens.

CDR1 SGHRS and CDR2 YFSETQ come from the germline V gene. The V gene lost 4 bases and the J gene lost 1 base, with 17 bases spanning the gap. This CDR3 is 17 amino acids long. The sequence was obtained from a woman aged 50 to 65 in good health and CMV-seropositive. This chain uses TRBV5-1 with TRBJ2-2; TRBD1 might be the D (5 bases). The sequencing input was PBMCs. CDR3: CASSLRAQRGNTGELFF. DNA for the CDR3: TGCGCCAGCAGCCTACGGGCTCAAAGGGGGAACACCGGGGAGCTGTTTTTT.